One and the same sample provided the 3 T cell receptor beta chains below, sequenced in a study of cytomegalovirus exposure and HLA in healthy donors. The PCR was carried out with 60 Vbeta primers and 13 Jbeta primers. Here immunoSEQ multiplex PCR was the method, and the copy in TCRdb shows in-frame clones only, minus some. The sample lists roughly 220,000 clones, around 80% occurring once. The sample comprised PBMCs. These receptor sequences come from a man in his thirties or forties in good health and CMV-seronegative.

A note on this clone: Relative to the germline gene, one junction end is altered; a read error may explain this. The chain carries TRBV7-9 and TRBJ2-7; D possibly corresponds to TRBD1 (5 bases). The V gene's germline CDR1 is SEHNR and CDR2 FQNEAQ (reference sequence). This CDR3 region has 12 residues. CDR3 protein: CSSSPRTNEQYF. Written as DNA, the CDR3 is TGTTCCAGCAGCCCTCGGACAAACGAGCAGTACTTC.

This clone was counted a few times. Its ends do not fully match the called genes, so a read error is possible. This rearrangement joins TRBV6-6 to TRBJ1-1; D is unclear. Germline loops: CDR1 MNHNY, CDR2 SVGAGI (reference sequence). The CDR3 is made up of 13 amino acids. The CDR3 bases are TGTGCCAGCATTGACCCGGGGAACGCTGAAGCTTTCTTT. Amino acids: CASIDPGNAEAFF.

V gene TRBV6-1 combines with J gene TRBJ1-3; TRBD1 matches 7 bases. There are 13 residues in the CDR3. Germline-derived CDR1 and CDR2 are MNHNS and SASEGT. Losses at the gene ends were 8 bases for V and 2 bases for J; bases not matched to a gene: 3. For the CDR3, the DNA is TGTGCCAGCGCTAGGGGGCCTGGAAACACCATATATTTT. It encodes CASARGPGNTIYF.